Following are 25 T cell receptor beta chains from one sample sequenced in a study of T cells in Graves' hyperthyroidism and ophthalmopathy. The CDR3 regions of TCR beta were amplified from RNA transcripts. Initially, a first-round RT-PCR of the TCR CDR3 employed the HTBI primer set. From the multiplex PCR reads, TCRdb called clonotypes with MiXCR, one entry per CDR3 protein. This sample has 490,000 or so distinct CDR3 sequences, with 22% found just once. The sequencing sample was made of blood. All receptors come from an older woman with Graves' ophthalmopathy.

This clonotype was seen at least ten times. The chain uses TRBV20-1 and TRBJ2-1; tentative D call: TRBD2 (6 bases). V lost 0 bases and J lost 4, with 16 bases in between. Germline V lookup: CDR1 DFQATT, CDR2 SNEGSKA (reference sequence). The CDR3 is made up of 16 amino acids. The CDR3 loop is CSARDGERVLYNEQFF. The DNA for the CDR3 is TGCAGTGCTAGAGATGGTGAGCGGGTGCTGTACAATGAGCAGTTCTTC.

In this sample, this clonotype turned up a few times. This chain uses TRBV7-2 with TRBJ2-1; D unclear. The ends were cut back, 5 bases at V and 8 bases at J, with 10 bases in the middle. CDR3 length equals 12 residues. Germline V gives CDR1 SGHTA, CDR2 FQGNSA. CDR3 bases: TGTGCCAGCAGCCCCACACATCATGAGCAGTTCTTC. It yields the protein CASSPTHHEQFF. Based on the CDR3 plus reference TRBV7-2 and TRBJ2-1, the full variable domain is GAGVSQSPSNKVTEKGKDVELRCDPISGHTALYWYRQSLGQGLEFLIYFQGNSAPDKSGLPSDRFSAERTGGSVSTLTIQRTQQEDSAVYLCASSPTHHEQFFGPGTRLTVL.

This clonotype was picked up a small number of times. The chain links TRBV2 to TRBJ2-5, with 7 nucleotides matching TRBD2. Germline V gene sequence: CDR1 SNHLY, CDR2 FYNNEI. V lost 5 bases, J lost 2 bases, and 11 bases stayed unmatched. The CDR3 is made up of 16 amino acids. CDR3 amino acids: CASSLQWGGYQETQYF. For the CDR3, the DNA is TGTGCCAGCAGTCTCCAATGGGGGGGTTATCAAGAGACCCAGTACTTC.

There are a few counts of this clonotype. The CDR3 protein is CASSGLAGPPGGELFF. CDR3 sequence (DNA): TGCGCCAGCAGCGGACTAGCGGGACCGCCGGGAGGGGAGCTGTTTTTT. The V gene is TRBV10-2, the J gene TRBJ2-2, with TRBD2 matching 12 bases. Trimming cost V 6 bases and J 8 bases; bases outside gene matches: 10. CDR3 length: 16 residues. CDR1 and CDR2 (germline): WSHSY, SAAADI.

The gene calls are TRBV20-1 and TRBJ1-5, with D hard to call. The germline V gene encodes CDR1 DFQATT and CDR2 SNEGSKA (reference sequence). The CDR3 has 13 amino acids. The V gene lost 5 bases and the J gene lost 5 bases, with 13 bases spanning the gap. CDR3 protein: CSAHRDTHQPQHF. The CDR3 bases are TGCAGTGCTCACCGAGACACCCATCAGCCCCAGCATTTT.

The V call is TRBV10-3, the J call TRBJ1-3; maybe TRBD1 (6 bases). The CDR3 loop spans 15 amino acids. V shed 8 bases and J shed 1 base, with 15 bases lying between them. Germline loops: CDR1 ENHRY, CDR2 SYGVKD. The CDR3 loop is CAIGGQSSSGNTIYF. The DNA for the CDR3 is TGTGCCATCGGCGGACAGTCGAGTTCTGGAAACACCATATATTTT.

This clonotype appeared a few times. V usage is TRBV20-1 and J usage is TRBJ2-2; D gene ambiguous. The germline gives CDR1 DFQATT, CDR2 SNEGSKA (reference sequence). V was cut by 3 bases and J by 4 bases, with 9 bases left in between. The CDR3 runs to 13 residues. The CDR3 region has the DNA TGCAGTGCTAGCCCCGTGGCCACCGGGGAGCTGTTTTTT. Amino acid sequence: CSASPVATGELFF.

In its sample, this clonotype was seen a few times. This chain joins TRBV9 and TRBJ2-3; no clear D. CDR1 and CDR2 (germline): SGDLS, YYNGEE. This CDR3 spans 15 amino acids. The germline V and J ends were trimmed by 0 bases and 2 bases, with 10 bases remaining between them. The CDR3 loop is CASSVDGQPTDTQYF. The DNA for the CDR3 is TGTGCCAGCAGCGTAGATGGGCAGCCCACAGATACGCAGTATTTT.

The J gene is TRBJ2-5, the V gene TRBV20-1, with TRBD2 identical over 9 bases. J gave up 7 bases and V 1 base, and 13 bases lay outside the gene matches. The CDR3 consists of 16 residues. Germline-derived CDR1 and CDR2 are DFQATT and SNEGSKA (reference sequence). The CDR3 reads CSARGASGAGWGTQYF. The CDR3 nucleotides read TGCAGTGCTAGAGGGGCTAGCGGGGCAGGGTGGGGGACCCAGTACTTC.

This clonotype was recorded many times. The CDR3 bases are TGTGCCAGCAGCCAGGGACAGGTCAATCAGCCCCAGCATTTT. This encodes CASSQGQVNQPQHF. The chain joins TRBV12-3 or TRBV12-4 to TRBJ1-5; TRBD1 matches 8 bases. This CDR3 spans 14 amino acids. V shed 6 bases, J shed 3 bases, and the junction held 4 bases outside the gene matches.

The rearrangement uses TRBV3-1 and TRBJ1-6, with 8 bases that match TRBD1. Trimming took 2 bases from V and 13 from J; bases not matched to a gene: 10. This CDR3 contains 15 residues. CDR1 is LGHDT, CDR2 YNNKEL, per germline (reference sequence). CDR3 residues: CASSQPLGTGVPLHF. DNA for the CDR3: TGTGCCAGCAGCCAACCCCTCGGGACAGGAGTCCCCCTCCACTTT.

At least ten counts were recorded for this clonotype. The CDR3: CASSKEGRFRTDTQYF. The DNA of the CDR3 is TGTGCCAGCAGTAAGGAGGGCCGGTTTCGCACAGATACGCAGTATTTT. The chain uses TRBV27 and TRBJ2-3; tentative D call: TRBD2 (6 bases). This CDR3 region has 16 residues. Germline CDR1 and CDR2: MNHEY and SMNVEV (reference sequence). V was pared by 5 bases and J by 1 base, with 16 bases between.

This clonotype was seen only a few times. In DNA, the CDR3 is TGTGCCATCAGTGATTTTAAACGGTGGGGACTAGGTTCCTACGAGCAGTACTTC. This encodes CAISDFKRWGLGSYEQYF. The chain is built from TRBV10-3 and TRBJ2-7; TRBD2 aligns across 8 bases. The trim removed 3 bases at V and 1 base at J, leaving 14 bases unmatched. This CDR3 contains 18 residues. Germline V gene lookup returns CDR1 ENHRY and CDR2 SYGVKD.

This rearrangement joins TRBV10-3 to TRBJ2-7; D perhaps matches TRBD2 (7 bases). Trimming took 6 bases from V and 1 from J, leaving 13 bases between them. Germline V gene lookup returns CDR1 ENHRY and CDR2 SYGVKD. The CDR3 is 14 amino acids. This chain's CDR3 is CAISLEGGSYEQYF. CDR3 in DNA: TGTGCCATCAGCTTGGAGGGGGGGTCCTACGAGCAGTACTTC.

This clonotype was seen more than once but under ten times. The chain combines TRBV5-1 with TRBJ1-5; D remains unclear. The CDR3 has 14 residues. The germline gives CDR1 SGHRS, CDR2 YFSETQ. Deletions cut 0 bases from V and 4 bases from J, with 8 bases between. The CDR3: CASSLDSQNQPQHF. The CDR3 DNA sequence: TGCGCCAGCAGCTTGGACAGTCAAAATCAGCCCCAGCATTTT.

This clonotype was counted many times. The rearrangement links TRBV5-1 to TRBJ2-3; D uncertain. From germline, CDR1 is SGHRS and CDR2 YFSETQ. V lost 0 bases and J 5 bases, leaving 16 bases between the germline ends. CDR3 size: 16 residues. The CDR3 region is CASSLAGYASGDTQYF. The CDR3, as DNA: TGCGCCAGCAGCTTGGCCGGCTACGCCTCCGGAGATACGCAGTATTTT.

This clonotype was detected many times. The V and J genes are TRBV28 and TRBJ1-5, with D hard to call. Trimming removed 6 bases at V and 0 bases at J, with 3 bases between. Germline lookup yields CDR1 MDHEN and CDR2 SYDVKM. The CDR3 spans 12 residues. The CDR3: CASRASNQPQHF. As DNA, the CDR3 is TGTGCCAGCAGGGCTAGCAATCAGCCCCAGCATTTT.

The CDR3 spells CSATYQGASTGELFF. The CDR3 coding sequence is TGCAGTGCAACCTATCAGGGGGCGAGCACCGGGGAGCTGTTTTTT. V usage is TRBV20-1 and J usage is TRBJ2-2, with 8 bases identical to TRBD1. J was trimmed by 4 bases and V by 6 bases; bases with no gene match: 10. Looked up from germline, CDR1 is DFQATT and CDR2 is SNEGSKA (reference sequence). This CDR3 is built from 15 residues.

The chain combines TRBV6-1 with TRBJ1-4; no reliable D call. V lost 8 bases to trimming and J lost 7 bases, with 17 bases between them. Germline V gene sequence: CDR1 MNHNS, CDR2 SASEGT. This CDR3 spans 14 amino acids. The CDR3 reads CASSPRSALEKLFF. In nucleotides, the CDR3 is TGTGCCAGCTCCCCCCGCTCCGCCCTTGAAAAACTGTTTTTT.

Ten or more counts support this clonotype. The chain carries TRBV20-1 and TRBJ1-4; no reliable D call. The germline gives CDR1 DFQATT, CDR2 SNEGSKA (reference sequence). There are 13 residues in the CDR3. V was trimmed by 3 bases and J by 7 bases, leaving 12 bases between them. CDR3 sequence reads: CSARGMALEKLFF. In nucleotides, the CDR3 is TGCAGTGCTAGGGGGATGGCTCTTGAAAAACTGTTTTTT.

The chain carries TRBV20-1 and TRBJ2-7; 13 bases line up with TRBD2. The CDR3 loop spans 17 amino acids. Germline CDR1 and CDR2: DFQATT and SNEGSKA (reference sequence). The J segment lost 4 bases and the V segment lost 6 bases, leaving 15 bases of the junction unmatched. The CDR3 nucleotides are TGCAGTGCCAAGCACGACCCCGGGACTAGCGGGGCTTACGAGCAGTACTTC. Translating gives CSAKHDPGTSGAYEQYF.

The chain is built from TRBV7-9 and TRBJ1-1; D remains unclear. The CDR3 loop spans 14 amino acids. V dropped 5 bases and J dropped 4 bases, with 14 bases sitting between them. CDR1 SEHNR and CDR2 FQNEAQ come from the germline V gene (reference sequence). The CDR3 sequence: CASSPHLRITEAFF. DNA of the CDR3: TGTGCCAGCAGCCCCCACCTCCGGATCACTGAAGCTTTCTTT. Looking up the rest from reference TRBV7-9 and TRBJ1-1 gives the full variable domain: DTGVSQNPRHKITKRGQNVTFRCDPISEHNRLYWYRQTLGQGPEFLTYFQNEAQLEKSRLLSDRFSAERPKGSFSTLEIQRTEQGDSAMYLCASSPHLRITEAFFGQGTRLTVV.

The sample holds many counts of this clonotype. V and J are TRBV2 and TRBJ1-2; D unresolved. Germline values: CDR1 SNHLY, CDR2 FYNNEI. With 1 base removed from V and 4 bases from J, the gap between germline ends came to 10 bases. This CDR3 has 14 amino acids. The CDR3: CASSEVGRTYGYTF. The CDR3 nucleotides read TGTGCCAGCAGTGAAGTAGGGAGGACCTATGGCTACACCTTC.

This clonotype was observed a handful of times. The chain is built from TRBV10-3 and TRBJ2-1, with 7 bases that match TRBD2. Germline trimming cut 7 bases from V and 9 bases from J; bases unmatched to any gene: 3. CDR3 size: 11 residues. The germline CDR1 and CDR2 sequences are ENHRY and SYGVKD. CDR3 bases: TGTGCCATCACCGGGGGGAGTGAGCAGTTCTTC. This translates into CAITGGSEQFF.

This clonotype came up many times. The chain couples TRBV24-1 to TRBJ1-1, with D uncertain. The CDR3 extends over 13 amino acids. Germline V CDR1 and CDR2: KGHDR, SFDVKD. Deletions cut 4 bases from V and 6 bases from J, with 11 bases between. The CDR3 region is CATSDRTGAEAFF. The CDR3 bases are TGTGCCACCAGTGACCGAACGGGAGCTGAAGCTTTCTTT.